This TCR beta chain was sequenced in a study of naive and memory T cell subsets. Study outcomes and limitations: The power law exponent of TCR abundance differed between naive and memory cells. From naive to CM, EM and EMRA, diversity decreased and Gini increased.

Four subsets defined by CD45RA and CD27 were sorted after CD3, CD4, CD8 and live/dead staining. The CDR3 sequence is 16 residues long. The germline CDR1 and CDR2 sequences are MNHEY and SVGAGI. The V and J ends lost 6 bases and 10 bases, in that order; junction bases with no gene match: 15. This clonotype appeared once. What it recognizes is unknown. The beta constant-region primer was an equimolar mix of two oligonucleotides covering TRBC1 and TRBC2. Nested alpha and beta constant-region primers with the SP2 primer drove four PCR rounds on ligated cDNA. The cDNA 3' end received a ligated single-stranded oligonucleotide carrying the SP2 primer and a 12-nucleotide UMI. Using its own MiXCR run on the UMI-ligation and nested PCR reads, TCRdb lists one record per CDR3 protein. Of around 110,000 distinct CDR3 sequences in the sample, around a third were seen once.

Sequencing was done on a sample of central memory CD4+ T cells from blood. This clonotype was sampled from a human donor in good health. The chain uses TRBV6-5 and TRBJ2-1; TRBD2 aligns across 10 bases. CDR3 DNA sequence: TGTGCCAGCAGGAACATAGCGGGAGGCGGTGGCAGGGAGCAGTTCTTC. This encodes CASRNIAGGGGREQFF.